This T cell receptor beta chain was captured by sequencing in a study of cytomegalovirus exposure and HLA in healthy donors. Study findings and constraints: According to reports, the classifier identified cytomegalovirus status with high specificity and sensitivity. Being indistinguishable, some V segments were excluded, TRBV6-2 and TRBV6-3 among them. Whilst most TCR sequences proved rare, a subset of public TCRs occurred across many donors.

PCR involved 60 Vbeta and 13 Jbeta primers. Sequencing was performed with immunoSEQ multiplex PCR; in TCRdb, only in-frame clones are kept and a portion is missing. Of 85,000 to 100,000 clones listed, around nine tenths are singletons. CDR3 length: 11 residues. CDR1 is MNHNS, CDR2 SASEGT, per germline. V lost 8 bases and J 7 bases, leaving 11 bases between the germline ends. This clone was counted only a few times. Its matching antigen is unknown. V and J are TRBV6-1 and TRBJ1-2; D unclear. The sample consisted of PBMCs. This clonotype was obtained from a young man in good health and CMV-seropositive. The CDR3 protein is CASRLDFGYTF. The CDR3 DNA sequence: TGTGCCAGCCGGCTAGATTTTGGCTACACCTTC.